Below, 23 T cell receptor beta chains from the same sample are listed, as sequenced in a study of cytomegalovirus exposure and HLA in healthy donors. The PCR used 60 Vbeta and 13 Jbeta primers. Sequencing used immunoSEQ multiplex PCR; TCRdb keeps in-frame clones, though not all of them. The table has approximately 120,000 clones, 77% seen once. Sequencing was done on a sample of PBMCs. These receptors were obtained from a man in his forties in good health and CMV-seropositive.

The chain combines TRBV5-1 with TRBJ1-2, with a possible D match to TRBD1 (5 bases). This CDR3 contains 16 residues. The germline V gene has CDR1 SGHRS and CDR2 YFSETQ. The V end was cut by 1 base, the J end by 3 bases, with 16 bases between. The CDR3 reads CASSLIGRESYYGYTF. In DNA form, the CDR3 reads TGCGCCAGCAGCTTGATTGGCAGGGAAAGCTACTATGGCTACACCTTC.

CDR3: CASSALDRATNEKLFF. DNA of the CDR3: TGTGCCAGCAGCGCGCTGGACAGGGCAACTAATGAAAAACTGTTTTTT. V usage is TRBV9 and J usage is TRBJ1-4; 8 nucleotides align to TRBD1. J was trimmed by 0 bases and V by 3 bases; bases with no gene match: 4. CDR3 length: 16 residues. Germline lookup yields CDR1 SGDLS and CDR2 YYNGEE.

The chain joins TRBV6-4 to TRBJ2-3; 9 bases align to TRBD2. The CDR3 is 15 amino acids. Germline V CDR1 and CDR2: MRHNA, SNTAGT. With V trimmed by 2 bases and J by 4 bases, 4 bases remained unmatched. The CDR3 region has the DNA TGTGCCAGCAGTGACCAGGCGGGGGGGGCAGATACGCAGTATTTT. Its protein is CASSDQAGGADTQYF.

As regards this clone: An end of the junction differs from the germline gene, which may be a read error. The CDR3 is CRPLDRGADGYTF. In DNA, the CDR3 is TGCAGACCTTTGGACAGGGGGGCGGATGGCTACACCTTC. The genes are TRBV19 and TRBJ1-2; 10 nucleotides match TRBD1. The CDR3 has 13 residues. Germline CDR1 is LNHDA and CDR2 is SQIVND (reference sequence).

J is TRBJ2-7 and V is TRBV9; D is ambiguous. The germline V gene has CDR1 SGDLS and CDR2 YYNGEE. The CDR3 is 13 residues long. Trimming removed 4 bases from V and 5 bases from J, with 13 bases in between. CDR3 bases: TGTGCCAGCAGCACCTCGACAAGGAACGAGCAGTACTTC. This encodes CASSTSTRNEQYF.

The rearrangement uses TRBV18 and TRBJ2-7; tentative D call: TRBD2 (6 bases). The CDR3 runs to 16 residues. Per the germline V gene, CDR1 is KGHSH and CDR2 is LQKENI. The V end lost 2 bases, the J end lost 6 bases, and 20 bases lay between the germline ends. The CDR3 DNA follows: TGTGCCAGCTCACCATACGCTAGGGGAGGACGCCGCGAGCAGTACTTC. Protein: CASSPYARGGRREQYF.

The genes are TRBV27 and TRBJ2-2, with 7 bases lining up with TRBD1. V shed 5 bases, J shed 0 bases, and the junction held 9 bases outside the gene matches. Germline V gives CDR1 MNHEY, CDR2 SMNVEV (reference sequence). The CDR3 consists of 17 residues. CDR3: CASSRYPGQPNTGELFF. In DNA form, the CDR3 reads TGTGCCAGCAGTCGCTACCCGGGACAGCCGAACACCGGGGAGCTGTTTTTT.

The chain is built from TRBV6-1 and TRBJ1-1; TRBD1 matches 7 bases. The CDR3 extends over 16 amino acids. Losses at the gene ends were 0 bases for V and 2 bases for J; bases not matched to a gene: 6. The germline V gene encodes CDR1 MNHNS and CDR2 SASEGT. In DNA, the CDR3 is TGTGCCAGCAGTGAAGCGACAGGGAGGCTAAACACTGAAGCTTTCTTT. This codes for CASSEATGRLNTEAFF.

This rearrangement joins TRBV6-1 to TRBJ2-3; TRBD2 is a possible D gene (6 bases). The germline V gene encodes CDR1 MNHNS and CDR2 SASEGT. This CDR3 spans 11 amino acids. The V end was cut by 11 bases, the J end by 4 bases, with 10 bases between. The DNA of the CDR3 is TGTGCCGTCGGGGGAGCAGATACGCAGTATTTT. As protein: CAVGGADTQYF.

The CDR3 DNA is TGCGCCAGCAGCCAAGACTTCGGACTAGCGGGGGGGCTTGAGCAGTTCTTC. It yields the protein CASSQDFGLAGGLEQFF. J is TRBJ2-1 and V is TRBV4-3; 15 nucleotides agree with TRBD2. In germline, CDR1 is LGHNA, CDR2 YSLEER. The CDR3 is 17 residues long. The V segment lost 0 bases and the J segment 9 bases; nucleotides outside the gene matches: 6.

The rearrangement links TRBV7-9 to TRBJ1-4, with no clear D. From germline, CDR1 is SEHNR and CDR2 FQNEAQ (reference sequence). The CDR3 loop spans 15 amino acids. Trimming took 2 bases from V and 4 from J, leaving 11 bases between them. The CDR3 protein is CASSLSGGINEKLFF. The CDR3 nucleotides read TGTGCCAGCAGCTTAAGTGGAGGAATTAATGAAAAACTGTTTTTT.

This clone was found once. The V and J genes are TRBV7-9 and TRBJ1-3, with D possibly being TRBD1 (6 bases). V lost 5 bases and J 2 bases, leaving 13 bases between the germline ends. Germline V gene data show CDR1 as SEHNR and CDR2 as FQNEAQ (reference sequence). CDR3 length: 15 residues. The chain's CDR3 is CASSVRGKAGNTIYF. As DNA, the CDR3 is TGTGCCAGCAGCGTAAGGGGGAAAGCTGGAAACACCATATATTTT.

The V call is TRBV28, the J call TRBJ2-1; the D is unclear. The V gene lost 2 bases and the J gene lost 9 bases, with 8 bases spanning the gap. The V gene's germline CDR1 is MDHEN and CDR2 SYDVKM. This CDR3 has 12 residues. CDR3 DNA: TGTGCCAGCAGTTTAGAGCTTTTTGAGCAGTTCTTC. Protein: CASSLELFEQFF.

The V gene is TRBV5-1, the J gene TRBJ2-3; 15 bases line up with TRBD2. Germline V gives CDR1 SGHRS, CDR2 YFSETQ. Unmatched junction bases numbered 5, after V lost 5 bases and J lost 4 bases. The CDR3 is made up of 16 amino acids. CDR3 residues: CASSRTSGGAADTQYF. The CDR3 DNA reads as TGCGCCAGCAGTCGGACTAGCGGGGGGGCAGCAGATACGCAGTATTTT.

This chain connects TRBV9 to TRBJ1-3; D is uncertain. V lost 0 bases to trimming and J lost 4 bases, with 11 bases between them. The CDR3 consists of 15 residues. The germline CDR1 and CDR2 sequences are SGDLS and YYNGEE. The chain's CDR3 is CASSVGPGWGNTIYF. As DNA, the CDR3 is TGTGCCAGCAGCGTAGGCCCCGGGTGGGGAAACACCATATATTTT. Based on the CDR3 plus reference TRBV9 and TRBJ1-3, the full variable domain is DSGVTQTPKHLITATGQRVTLRCSPRSGDLSVYWYQQSLDQGLQFLIQYYNGEERAKGNILERFSAQQFPDLHSELNLSSLELGDSALYFCASSVGPGWGNTIYFGEGSWLTVV.

This clone came up a few times. This chain links TRBV30 with TRBJ2-5, with a possible D match to TRBD2 (6 bases). The CDR3 extends over 13 amino acids. V dropped 7 bases and J dropped 1 base, with 13 bases sitting between them. Germline CDR1 is GTSNPN and CDR2 is SVGIG (reference sequence). For the CDR3, the DNA is TGTGCCTTGGAGGGTCGCTCCCAAGAGACCCAGTACTTC. It codes for CALEGRSQETQYF.

The rearrangement joins TRBV9 to TRBJ1-2, with a tentative D call TRBD1 (6 bases). The V end lost 4 bases, the J end lost 4 bases, and 8 bases lay between the germline ends. The CDR3 contains 12 residues. Germline values: CDR1 SGDLS, CDR2 YYNGEE. The CDR3 DNA reads TGTGCCAGCAGCTTACAGGGCTATGGCTACACCTTC. It codes for CASSLQGYGYTF.

This clone was detected only once. In DNA form, the CDR3 reads TGTGCCACCTGGGACAGGGCTAGCAATCAGCCCCAGCATTTT. Translating it yields CATWDRASNQPQHF. The chain couples TRBV28 to TRBJ1-5; 9 nucleotides agree with TRBD1. The germline V gene has CDR1 MDHEN and CDR2 SYDVKM. This CDR3 has 14 amino acids. V lost 10 bases to trimming and J lost 0 bases; unmatched junction nucleotides: 4.

Points on this clone: Other DNA sequences within the sample encode an identical CDR3. The V and J genes are TRBV6-5 and TRBJ1-2; 8 nucleotides agree with TRBD1. Trimming at V came to 4 bases and at J to 6 bases, leaving 4 bases not matched to a gene. This CDR3 is built from 13 residues. The germline CDR1 and CDR2 sequences are MNHEY and SVGAGI. CDR3 bases: TGTGCCAGCAGTTCTCAGGGGGCTGATGGCTACACCTTC. Protein sequence: CASSSQGADGYTF.

The V gene is TRBV19, the J gene TRBJ2-5, with TRBD1 as a possible D gene (5 bases). The J call may be wrong; the DNA end is better matched by TRBJ2-7. The CDR3 sequence is 13 residues long. Germline CDR1 and CDR2: LNHDA and SQIVND (reference sequence). The CDR3 region is CATSDTIGYEQYF. CDR3 in DNA: TGTGCCACCTCGGACACGATAGGGTACGAGCAGTACTTC.

In this sample, this clone turned up a few times. The chain carries TRBV7-6 and TRBJ2-2, with 7 nucleotides matching TRBD1. The V gene's germline CDR1 is SGHVS and CDR2 FNYEAQ. This CDR3 is built from 15 residues. With 6 bases clipped from V and 4 bases from J, the junction kept 8 bases outside the gene matches. The CDR3 sequence: CASSATGYITGELFF. The CDR3 bases are TGTGCCAGCAGTGCGACAGGGTATATCACCGGGGAGCTGTTTTTT.

The rearrangement links TRBV6-5 to TRBJ2-7, with 7 bases identical to TRBD1. Germline V gene lookup returns CDR1 MNHEY and CDR2 SVGAGI. With 9 bases clipped from V and 1 base from J, the junction kept 9 bases outside the gene matches. This CDR3 is 14 amino acids long. The CDR3 loop reads CASKARGQSYEQYF. The DNA of the CDR3 is TGTGCCAGTAAAGCTCGGGGACAGTCCTACGAGCAGTACTTC.

The chain couples TRBV2 to TRBJ1-5; the D is unclear. Germline CDR1 and CDR2: SNHLY and FYNNEI. Trimming shortened V by 2 bases and J by 1 base, and 6 bases separated the two germline ends. The CDR3 has 14 amino acids. CDR3: CASSETVSNQPQHF. The CDR3 DNA is TGTGCCAGCAGTGAAACAGTCAGCAATCAGCCCCAGCATTTT.